A single sample gave rise to the 5 T cell receptor beta chains below, sequenced in a study of beta chain features in type 1 diabetes (dated by TCRdb to the late 2010s). The library came from the immunoSEQ multiplex PCR assay. The High Capacity cDNA Reverse Transcription Kit was used to reverse transcribe all of the isolated RNA, meaning that expressed TCRB transcripts were what got sequenced. Not all clones reach the TCRdb copy of this immuneACCESS table, which keeps in-frame sequences only. Checked studies attribute under half of the gap to unresolved V genes and leave the rest unexplained. This sample holds over 150,000 clones; approximately 10% were observed only once. 0.4% to 0.55% of the sample is taken by the ten largest. What the research found in general, with its limitations: A moderate but significant shortening of TCRB CDR3 length was observed in type 1 diabetes patients in all four CD4+ subsets.

The antigens these receptors bind are not known. Sample: central memory CD4+ T cells from blood. The receptors shown here come from a man aged 25 to 45 with type 1 diabetes.

The V and J genes are TRBV7-9 and TRBJ1-2; D may be TRBD1 (5 bases). The germline V gene encodes CDR1 SEHNR and CDR2 FQNEAQ (reference sequence). The CDR3 contains 15 residues. The CDR3: CATLKVGGADYGYTF. In DNA form, the CDR3 reads TGTGCTACCCTAAAGGTCGGCGGGGCGGACTATGGCTACACCTTC.

The V call is TRBV5-1, the J call TRBJ2-3; 7 bases line up with TRBD2. CDR1 is SGHRS and CDR2 is YFSETQ in the germline V gene. With 4 bases clipped from V and 3 bases from J, the junction kept 8 bases outside the gene matches. The CDR3 is made up of 15 amino acids. The CDR3 sequence is CASSPGSAGTDTQYF. CDR3 sequence (DNA): TGCGCCAGCAGCCCCGGTTCAGCGGGAACAGATACGCAGTATTTT.

This clone was observed a handful of times. The chain recombines TRBV7-2 with TRBJ2-7, with a possible D match to TRBD1 (5 bases). The V end was cut by 4 bases, the J end by 0 bases, with 19 bases between. This CDR3 region has 17 residues. The germline CDR1 and CDR2 sequences are SGHTA and FQGNSA. CDR3 residues: CASSYAGLSAISYEQYF. The CDR3 region has the DNA TGTGCCAGCAGCTACGCAGGGTTGAGTGCTATCTCCTACGAGCAGTACTTC.

The chain combines TRBV10-3 with TRBJ2-5; 8 bases map to TRBD2. Germline CDR1 reads ENHRY; CDR2 reads SYGVKD. Unmatched junction bases numbered 4, after V lost 0 bases and J lost 4 bases. CDR3 length: 15 residues. The CDR3 region has the DNA TGTGCCATCAGTGAGTCGGACACTAGCGGAGAGACCCAGTACTTC. The encoded protein is CAISESDTSGETQYF.

This clone was seen a handful of times. The rearrangement joins TRBV11-2 to TRBJ2-3; no reliable D call. The germline CDR1 and CDR2 sequences are SGHAT and FQNNGV. CDR3 length: 13 amino acids. Trimming left V 0 bases short and J 7 bases short, with 8 bases between. CDR3 in amino acids: CASSLEIAYTQYF. CDR3 DNA: TGTGCCAGCAGCTTAGAGATAGCATATACGCAGTATTTT.